This TCR beta chain was recovered during a study of vaccination and CD4 T cells after COVID-19. Across the whole study: Nasal swab PCR showed SARS-CoV-2 in convalescent patients, several with mild and one with severe disease. The convalescents comprised six males and four females, two of them Hispanic.

Once obtained from cultured CD4+ T cells, the DNA was sequenced using the Oncomine TCR Beta short-read assay. TCRdb passed the PCR reads through MiXCR, listing each CDR3 protein once. The repertoire holds fewer than 15,000 distinct CDR3 sequences, almost 50% seen once, with roughly a quarter in the top ten. This clonotype was detected a few times. The target antigen is unknown. Trimming stripped 5 bases from V and 0 bases from J, with 12 bases between. Germline CDR1 and CDR2: DFQATT and SNEGSKA (reference sequence). The length of the CDR3 is 14 residues. Treatment of the sample: approximately 11-day PBMC culture with coronavirus spike peptide pools or control peptides (ViraFEST assay).

The TCR sequence derives from a human donor with COVID-19. The chain has TRBV20-1 and TRBJ2-3; a weak D match, TRBD2 (7 bases). Sequenced here: cultured CD4+ T cells from blood, sampled after SARS-CoV-2 vaccination. The CDR3: CSAGRGGSTDTQYF. The CDR3 nucleotides are TGCAGTGCTGGCCGCGGGGGCAGCACAGATACGCAGTATTTT.